This T cell receptor (beta chain) was retrieved from a study of shared clonotypes between healthy human individuals. General study findings and limits: Generally, naive subsets (rather than memory subsets) showed larger estimated richness.

A CD45RA-negative memory subset and a CD45RA+ naive subset were separated from the CD4+ cells. V was shortened by 5 bases and J by 5 bases, with 13 bases between the two germline ends. The germline gives CDR1 SGHRS, CDR2 YFSETQ. This CDR3 contains 13 residues. Comment on this clone: Its target is unknown.

Sorted-subset replicate PCR reactions contained roughly 190 ng DNA, corresponding to some 29,000 T cell genomes. Original handling: Filtering was not the same, since immunoSEQ gave junction-only sequences without quality scores. Assay: immunoSEQ multiplex PCR; the TCRdb copy retains only in-frame clones and omits some. V and J calls and clone size are copied from that table; D and trimming were computed from the DNA. Of around 2.5 million clones in the sample, roughly 93% were seen once. The material sequenced was naive CD4+ T cells from PBMCs. Subset here: CD45RA+ positively selected. The rearrangement links TRBV5-1 to TRBJ2-5; D is possibly TRBD1 (5 bases). This receptor was obtained from a young man in good health. Some clones in this sample may be carry-over from other donors' samples. The DNA of the CDR3 is TGCGCCAGCAGAAAGGGGTCGGCGGAGACCCAGTACTTC. It translates to CASRKGSAETQYF.